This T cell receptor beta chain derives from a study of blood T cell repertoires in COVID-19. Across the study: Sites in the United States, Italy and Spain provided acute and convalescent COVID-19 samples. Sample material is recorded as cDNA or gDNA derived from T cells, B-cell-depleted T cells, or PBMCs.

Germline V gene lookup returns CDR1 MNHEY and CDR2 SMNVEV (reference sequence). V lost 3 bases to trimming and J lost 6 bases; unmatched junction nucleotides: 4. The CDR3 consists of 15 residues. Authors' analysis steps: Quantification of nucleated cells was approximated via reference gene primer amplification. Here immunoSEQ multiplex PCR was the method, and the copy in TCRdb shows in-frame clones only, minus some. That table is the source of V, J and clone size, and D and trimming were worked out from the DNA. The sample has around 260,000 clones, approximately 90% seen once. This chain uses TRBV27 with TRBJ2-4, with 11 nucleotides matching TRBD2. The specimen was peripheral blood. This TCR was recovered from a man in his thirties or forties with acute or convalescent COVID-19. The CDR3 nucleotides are TGTGCCAGCAGTTTCTACGGGACTAGCGGAAACATTCAGTACTTC. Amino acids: CASSFYGTSGNIQYF.